These 23 T cell receptor beta chains were sequenced from one sample in a study of cytomegalovirus exposure and HLA in healthy donors. Amplification used 60 Vbeta primers and 13 Jbeta primers. The protocol was immunoSEQ multiplex PCR, while the TCRdb copy is restricted to in-frame clones and leaves out a portion. The sample shows more than 75,000 clones, roughly four fifths of them seen only once. The specimen sequenced was PBMCs. These receptors were collected from a woman aged 18-35 years in good health and CMV-seropositive.

The rearrangement joins TRBV2 to TRBJ1-5; perhaps TRBD1 as D (6 bases). There are 15 residues in the CDR3. Germline CDR1 SNHLY, CDR2 FYNNEI. V lost 1 base to trimming and J lost 6 bases, with 13 bases between them. The CDR3 here is CASSEGVGTLQPQHF. The CDR3 nucleotides are TGTGCCAGCAGTGAAGGGGTTGGGACACTTCAGCCCCAGCATTTT.

With respect to this clone: Germline is not matched at one junction end, which may reflect a read error. The rearrangement joins TRBV19 to TRBJ2-1; D remains unclear. Per the germline V gene, CDR1 is LNHDA and CDR2 is SQIVND (reference sequence). The CDR3 is 13 residues long. The CDR3 loop reads CASSIGGYNEQFF. For the CDR3, the DNA is TGTGCCAGTAGCATAGGCGGATACAATGAGCAGTTCTTC.

V usage is TRBV10-3 and J usage is TRBJ2-7; D perhaps matches TRBD1 (5 bases). This CDR3 contains 11 residues. CDR1 is ENHRY, CDR2 SYGVKD, per germline. V shed 9 bases and J shed 2 bases, with 8 bases lying between them. CDR3 region: CAIARAYEQYF. The CDR3 coding sequence is TGTGCCATAGCCAGGGCCTACGAGCAGTACTTC.

This chain connects TRBV30 to TRBJ2-1; 8 bases map to TRBD1. Germline loops: CDR1 GTSNPN, CDR2 SVGIG (reference sequence). J lost 2 bases, V lost 3 bases, and 6 bases had no gene match. CDR3 length: 15 amino acids. The CDR3, as DNA: TGTGCCTGGAGCTCCGACAGGGGACCCTACAATGAGCAGTTCTTC. Protein: CAWSSDRGPYNEQFF.

This clone has just one count. The chain links TRBV10-2 to TRBJ1-5; D is uncertain. The CDR3 covers 15 residues. The V gene lost 10 bases and the J gene lost 3 bases, with 19 bases spanning the gap. Germline loops: CDR1 WSHSY, CDR2 SAAADI. CDR3 sequence (DNA): TGCGCCACTTGGAACGATGGAGGACTCAATCAGCCCCAGCATTTT. This gives the protein CATWNDGGLNQPQHF.

This clone is a singleton in its sample. The V gene is TRBV7-3, the J gene TRBJ2-7; 8 nucleotides match TRBD2. CDR3 size: 14 residues. In germline, CDR1 is SGHTA, CDR2 FQGTGA. With 4 bases clipped from V and 3 bases from J, the junction kept 5 bases outside the gene matches. CDR3 amino acids: CASSSAGAGYEQYF. The CDR3 coding sequence is TGTGCCAGCAGCTCAGCGGGAGCGGGCTACGAGCAGTACTTC.

The rearrangement links TRBV9 to TRBJ1-1; TRBD1 agrees at 7 bases. The CDR3 length is 14 residues. Per the germline V gene, CDR1 is SGDLS and CDR2 is YYNGEE. Germline trimming cut 2 bases from V and 9 bases from J; bases unmatched to any gene: 10. The CDR3 nucleotides read TGTGCCAGCAGCGTGTCGGTGGGGACAGAGCAAGCTTTCTTT. Translation: CASSVSVGTEQAFF.

For the CDR3, the DNA is TGTGCCAGCAGCTTCTCGGGGTTTACCTCCTACGAGCAGTACTTC. It specifies CASSFSGFTSYEQYF. The rearrangement links TRBV5-6 to TRBJ2-7; possibly TRBD2 for D (5 bases). Germline CDR1 reads SGHDT; CDR2 reads YYEEEE. The CDR3 consists of 15 residues. Trimming pared 2 bases from V and 0 bases from J, leaving 12 bases between.

The chain uses TRBV6-4 and TRBJ1-2; tentative D call: TRBD1 (5 bases). This CDR3 spans 15 amino acids. Germline V gives CDR1 MRHNA, CDR2 SNTAGT. V lost 0 bases to trimming and J lost 2 bases, with 10 bases between them. CDR3 nucleotides: TGTGCCAGCAGTGACTCCCCAGGGATAAACTATGGCTACACCTTC. This sequence encodes CASSDSPGINYGYTF.

The CDR3 reads CASSFRPAGEQFF. The CDR3 coding sequence is TGTGCCAGCAGTTTCCGTCCGGCGGGGGAGCAGTTCTTC. The chain joins TRBV28 to TRBJ2-1; D perhaps matches TRBD2 (6 bases). This CDR3 has 13 residues. CDR1 is MDHEN and CDR2 is SYDVKM in the germline V gene. Trimming cost V 3 bases and J 10 bases, with 13 bases left between them. Full variable domain (remainder filled in from reference TRBV28 and TRBJ2-1): DVKVTQSSRYLVKRTGEKVFLECVQDMDHENMFWYRQDPGLGLRLIYFSYDVKMKEKGDIPEGYSVSREKKERFSLILESASTNQTSMYLCASSFRPAGEQFFGPGTRLTVL.

This clone has more than one count but fewer than ten. The V and J genes are TRBV6-6 and TRBJ1-1, with D unclear. Trimming took 7 bases from V and 1 from J, leaving 4 bases between them. Germline CDR1 reads MNHNY; CDR2 reads SVGAGI (reference sequence). The CDR3 is made up of 11 amino acids. Written as DNA, the CDR3 is TGTGCCAGCAACAAGAACACTGAAGCTTTCTTT. Translated, it gives CASNKNTEAFF.

J is TRBJ1-1 and V is TRBV5-1; 9 bases line up with TRBD1. The CDR3 covers 15 residues. Germline CDR1 SGHRS, CDR2 YFSETQ. V lost 0 bases to trimming and J lost 4 bases; unmatched junction nucleotides: 4. Written as DNA, the CDR3 is TGCGCCAGCAGCTTGGATGGACAGGGGTCCACTGAAGCTTTCTTT. It specifies CASSLDGQGSTEAFF.

V is TRBV7-9 and J is TRBJ1-2; D remains ambiguous. The V gene's germline CDR1 is SEHNR and CDR2 FQNEAQ (reference sequence). V shed 7 bases and J shed 6 bases, with 24 bases lying between them. The CDR3 is 16 amino acids. In DNA, the CDR3 is TGTGCCAGCACCGAGGGTAGGACTACGTACAGCGATGGCTACACCTTC. It is translated as CASTEGRTTYSDGYTF.

J is TRBJ2-1 and V is TRBV5-1; maybe TRBD1 (5 bases). V was clipped by 0 bases and J by 9 bases, with 16 bases between them. Germline lookup yields CDR1 SGHRS and CDR2 YFSETQ. This CDR3 is 15 amino acids long. CDR3 amino acids: CASSLARETSAEQFF. DNA for the CDR3: TGCGCCAGCAGCTTGGCCAGGGAAACCAGTGCTGAGCAGTTCTTC.

This clone was picked up one time. J is TRBJ1-5 and V is TRBV10-2, with D possibly TRBD1 on 6 matching bases. Germline CDR1 reads WSHSY; CDR2 reads SAAADI. With 6 bases removed from V and 2 bases from J, the gap between germline ends came to 14 bases. This CDR3 is 15 amino acids long. The CDR3 bases are TGCGCCAGCAGGGAAGGGGGGGCAGGCAATCAGCCCCAGCATTTT. Translated: CASREGGAGNQPQHF.

The chain combines TRBV7-3 with TRBJ2-7; 10 nucleotides agree with TRBD1. The V segment lost 3 bases and the J segment 2 bases; nucleotides outside the gene matches: 4. The germline gives CDR1 SGHTA, CDR2 FQGTGA. This CDR3 has 15 residues. CDR3 protein: CASSFGQGDPYEQYF. The CDR3 DNA sequence: TGTGCCAGCAGCTTCGGACAGGGGGACCCCTACGAGCAGTACTTC.

This clone was seen a handful of times. This sequence joins TRBV27 and TRBJ2-7; D is perhaps TRBD2 (5 bases). Germline V gene lookup returns CDR1 MNHEY and CDR2 SMNVEV (reference sequence). Trimming took off 2 bases at V and 7 bases at J, with 6 bases between the two ends. The CDR3 length is 11 residues. The CDR3 DNA is TGTGCCAGCAGTTTAGAGGGAGAGCAGTACTTC. Amino acids: CASSLEGEQYF.

This clone was detected a few times. V gene TRBV2 combines with J gene TRBJ1-5; D not resolved. Germline-derived CDR1 and CDR2 are SNHLY and FYNNEI. Trimming took 6 bases from V and 1 from J, leaving 13 bases between them. The length of the CDR3 is 15 residues. CDR3: CASSQSGRSNQPQHF. The CDR3 region has the DNA TGTGCCAGCAGCCAGAGTGGGAGGAGCAATCAGCCCCAGCATTTT.

This clone was picked up one time. The CDR3 protein is CASSARTGPDTEAFF. The DNA of the CDR3 is TGTGCCAGCAGCGCCAGGACAGGGCCGGACACTGAAGCTTTCTTT. The chain carries TRBV9 and TRBJ1-1, with 8 nucleotides matching TRBD1. The CDR3 spans 15 residues. Trimming removed 3 bases from V and 3 bases from J; junction bases left unmatched: 7. Germline assignment: CDR1 SGDLS and CDR2 YYNGEE.

This chain uses TRBV19 with TRBJ1-5, with D unclear. CDR3 size: 15 residues. Germline V gives CDR1 LNHDA, CDR2 SQIVND (reference sequence). With 7 bases removed from V and 0 bases from J, the gap between germline ends came to 13 bases. CDR3 amino acids: CASTPFYPSNQPQHF. The CDR3 DNA reads as TGTGCCAGTACCCCTTTCTATCCTAGCAATCAGCCCCAGCATTTT. The whole variable domain, filled in from reference TRBV19 and TRBJ1-5, reads DGGITQSPKYLFRKEGQNVTLSCEQNLNHDAMYWYRQDPGQGLRLIYYSQIVNDFQKGDIAEGYSVSREKKESFPLTVTSAQKNPTAFYLCASTPFYPSNQPQHFGDGTRLSIL.

V usage is TRBV9 and J usage is TRBJ1-4, with 8 nucleotides matching TRBD1. Unmatched junction bases numbered 12, after V lost 3 bases and J lost 8 bases. CDR1 is SGDLS, CDR2 YYNGEE, per germline. The CDR3 sequence is 16 residues long. The CDR3 sequence: CASSAYPGGAVEKLFF. DNA for the CDR3: TGTGCCAGCAGCGCGTATCCAGGGGGCGCAGTGGAAAAACTGTTTTTT.

As to this clone: Sequence at one end of the junction differs from germline and may be a read error. This CDR3 reads CSSSLAARRRKNTEAFF. CDR3 sequence (DNA): TGTTCCAGCAGCTTAGCAGCGCGCCGGCGGAAGAACACTGAAGCTTTCTTT. The chain combines TRBV7-9 with TRBJ1-1; no reliable D call. Germline CDR1 reads SEHNR; CDR2 reads FQNEAQ (reference sequence). The CDR3 contains 17 residues.

J is TRBJ2-7 and V is TRBV25-1; tentatively, D is TRBD1 (6 bases). Trimming shortened V by 4 bases and J by 3 bases, and 10 bases separated the two germline ends. Germline-derived CDR1 and CDR2 are MGHDK and SYGVNS. CDR3 length equals 13 residues. The CDR3 loop is CASSGTGFYEQYF. CDR3 in DNA: TGTGCCAGCAGTGGAACAGGGTTCTACGAGCAGTACTTC.